This TCR beta chain is drawn from a study of T cells in Graves' hyperthyroidism and ophthalmopathy (dated by TCRdb to the late 2010s). Looking at the study overall: Peripheral blood samples were taken at initial diagnosis, before any treatment was given. Prospective prediction of ophthalmopathy was tested in an independent validation cohort consisting of 18 to 20 hyperthyroidism patients and approximately 16 patients who later progressed to ophthalmopathy. The roughly 90 discovery patients were divided at random into training and test sets in a 7:3 ratio. To identify distinguishing TCR V-J signatures, a discovery cohort of 95 to 100 patients was used, comprising fewer than 45 with Graves' ophthalmopathy and about 59 with stable Graves' hyperthyroidism. According to the paper, TCR Vbeta CDR3 sequencing was carried out on 135 peripheral blood samples, which came from some 41 ophthalmopathy, approximately 78 hyperthyroidism and some 17 progressor patients. After blood sampling, hyperthyroidism patients were treated with methimazole at a starting dose of 30 mg daily, and ophthalmopathy patients were treated with high-dose intravenous methylprednisolone. Thyroid tissue and blood T-cell repertoires from more than 5 Graves' hyperthyroidism patients were also compared in the study. Study-level results and caveats: Most expanded thyroid clonotypes (frequency above 0.001) were also detected in blood, a finding suggesting that blood repertoires may reflect thyroid immune responses. A 13 V-J signature model separated ophthalmopathy from stable hyperthyroidism, with approximately 87% sensitivity and roughly 82% specificity in cross-validation and 80%/75% in testing. In validation, progression to ophthalmopathy was predicted by the model with nearly 71% sensitivity and around 75% specificity, a median of around 6.5 months before onset. No statistical method was used to fix the sample size in advance, and group allocation was not hidden from the investigators.

This clonotype has at least ten counts. Its antigen has not been determined. Qualities for individual bases were not recorded, and no much larger clone is one base off. Hyperthyroidism patients were aged 18 to 65 years and newly diagnosed, with disease duration of less than 2 months. The study excluded patients with uncontrolled infections, other autoimmune diseases, pregnancy or lactation. Diagnoses were established on the basis of clinical symptoms, serum thyroxine and TRAb, thyroid ultrasound, and orbital computed tomography. For progressor patients, blood was drawn at the first diagnosis of hyperthyroidism, before any ophthalmopathy symptoms had appeared. Ficoll-Paque density gradient centrifugation was used to isolate PBMCs from approximately 11 ml of fresh peripheral blood. Progressor patients were first diagnosed with Graves' hyperthyroidism and then developed ophthalmopathy during follow-up. Total RNA was extracted using Trizol reagent, and RNA quality was assessed on an Agilent 2100 Bioanalyzer.

Amplification of TCR beta CDR3 regions was carried out from RNA transcripts. A first-round RT-PCR of the TCR CDR3 used the HTBI primer set with the Qiagen OneStep RT-PCR kit. Libraries were constructed in a second round of multiplex PCR, after which size selection and purification were performed. Paired-end sequencing of the libraries was performed with 100 bp reads on an Illumina HiSeq2000. For the original study's pipeline: Raw data were processed with SOAPnuke, discarding reads with adapters, uncalled bases, mean Phred below 15, or no exact constant-primer or identifier match. COPE v1.2.5 was used to merge the high-quality paired reads, and each unique nucleotide sequence was defined as a clonotype. Clonotypes were aligned to IMGT TRBV, TRBD and TRBJ reference segments using MiTCR v1.1. The analysis was restricted to V-J combinations with a frequency above 0.0001, which together covered 99.2% of the repertoires. A TCS score was defined as the ratio between F50 (clonal expansion) and ExV (chaos), using BLOSUM62-based TCRdist between CDR3 peptides within each V-J. Welch's t-statistics and random forest reduced 450 to 600 V-J features to under 15, which were used in a naive Bayes classifier (R e1071). TCRdb reworked the public reads: Q25 trimming with fastp, MiXCR clone assembly, productive beta chains retained. Identical CDR3 proteins give one entry, which carries the most common genes and DNA. What appears here as the V and J calls and clone size reflects TCRdb's work, not the paper's. The table for this sample lists roughly 250,000 distinct CDR3 sequences; 13% to 15% of them were counted only once. The ten top clones hold about an eighth of the sample.

The sequence was obtained from a woman in her forties with Graves' hyperthyroidism that later progressed to Graves' ophthalmopathy. Sequenced material: blood.

The DNA sequence follows: TGTGCCATCAGTGTTTCGACCGAGTACGAGCAGTACTTC. The encoded protein is CAISVSTEYEQYF. The receptor chain draws on TRBV10-3 and TRBJ2-7, with no D gene named confidently. CDR1 and CDR2 (ENHRY, SYGVKD) derive from the germline V gene. Inclusive of the bounding cysteine and phenylalanine, the CDR3 is 13 residues long. Only the CDR3 region is kept as DNA, spanning 39 bases read in frame from base 1. Trimming takes 4 bases from V and 4 bases from J, and the germline ends sit 11 bases apart.